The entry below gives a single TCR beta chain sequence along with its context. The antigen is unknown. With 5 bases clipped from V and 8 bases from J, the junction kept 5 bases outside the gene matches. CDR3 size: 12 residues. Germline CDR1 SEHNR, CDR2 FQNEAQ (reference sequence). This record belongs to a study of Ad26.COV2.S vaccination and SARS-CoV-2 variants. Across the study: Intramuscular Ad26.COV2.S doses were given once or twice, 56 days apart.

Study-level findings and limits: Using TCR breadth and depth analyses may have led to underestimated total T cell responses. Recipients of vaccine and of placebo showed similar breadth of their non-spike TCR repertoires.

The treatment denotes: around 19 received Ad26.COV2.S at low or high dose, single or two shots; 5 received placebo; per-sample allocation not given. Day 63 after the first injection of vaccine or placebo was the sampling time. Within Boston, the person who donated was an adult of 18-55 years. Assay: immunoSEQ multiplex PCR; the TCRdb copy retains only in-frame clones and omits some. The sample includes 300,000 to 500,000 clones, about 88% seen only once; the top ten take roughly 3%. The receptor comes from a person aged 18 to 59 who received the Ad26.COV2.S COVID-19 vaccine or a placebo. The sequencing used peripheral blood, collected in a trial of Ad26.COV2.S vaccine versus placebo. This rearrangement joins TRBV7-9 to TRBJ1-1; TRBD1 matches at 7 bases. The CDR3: CASSQGGQEAFF. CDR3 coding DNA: TGTGCCAGCAGCCAGGGGGGGCAAGAAGCTTTCTTT. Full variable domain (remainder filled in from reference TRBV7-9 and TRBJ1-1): DTGVSQNPRHKITKRGQNVTFRCDPISEHNRLYWYRQTLGQGPEFLTYFQNEAQLEKSRLLSDRFSAERPKGSFSTLEIQRTEQGDSAMYLCASSQGGQEAFFGQGTRLTVV.